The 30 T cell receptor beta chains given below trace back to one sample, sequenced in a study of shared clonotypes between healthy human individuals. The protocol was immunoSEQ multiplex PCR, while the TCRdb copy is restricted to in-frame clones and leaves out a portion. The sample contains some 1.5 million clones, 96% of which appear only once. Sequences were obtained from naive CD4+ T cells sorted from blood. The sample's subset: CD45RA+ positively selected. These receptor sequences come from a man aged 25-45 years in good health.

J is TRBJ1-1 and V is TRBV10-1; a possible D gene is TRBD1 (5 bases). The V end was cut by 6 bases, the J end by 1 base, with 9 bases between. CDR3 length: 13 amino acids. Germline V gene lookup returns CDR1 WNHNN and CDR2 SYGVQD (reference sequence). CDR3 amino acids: CASRLTANTEAFF. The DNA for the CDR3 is TGCGCCAGCAGATTGACAGCGAACACTGAAGCTTTCTTT.

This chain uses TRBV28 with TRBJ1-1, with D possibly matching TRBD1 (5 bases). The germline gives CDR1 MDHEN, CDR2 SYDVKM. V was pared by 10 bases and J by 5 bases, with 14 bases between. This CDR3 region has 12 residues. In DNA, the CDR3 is TGTGCCATAAGGGCAGGGAAGACTGAAGCTTTCTTT. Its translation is CAIRAGKTEAFF.

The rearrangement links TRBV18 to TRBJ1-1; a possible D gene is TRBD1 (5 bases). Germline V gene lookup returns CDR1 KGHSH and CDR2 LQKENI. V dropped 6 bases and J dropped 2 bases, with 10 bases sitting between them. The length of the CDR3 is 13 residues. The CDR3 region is CASSKGSNTEAFF. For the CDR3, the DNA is TGTGCCAGCTCCAAGGGGTCCAACACTGAAGCTTTCTTT.

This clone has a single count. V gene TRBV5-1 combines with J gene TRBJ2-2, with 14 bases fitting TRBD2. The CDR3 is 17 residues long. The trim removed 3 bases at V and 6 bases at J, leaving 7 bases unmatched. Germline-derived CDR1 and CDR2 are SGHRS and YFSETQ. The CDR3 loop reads CASSSGLAGASAGELFF. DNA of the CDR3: TGCGCCAGCAGCTCGGGACTAGCGGGAGCGTCCGCCGGGGAGCTGTTTTTT.

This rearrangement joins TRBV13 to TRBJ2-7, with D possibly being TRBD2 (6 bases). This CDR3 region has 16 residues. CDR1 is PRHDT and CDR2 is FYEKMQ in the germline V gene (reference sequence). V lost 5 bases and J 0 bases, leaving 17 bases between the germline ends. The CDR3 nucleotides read TGTGCCAGCAGCATCGGGGCGGGAACTTCCTCCTACGAGCAGTACTTC. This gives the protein CASSIGAGTSSYEQYF.

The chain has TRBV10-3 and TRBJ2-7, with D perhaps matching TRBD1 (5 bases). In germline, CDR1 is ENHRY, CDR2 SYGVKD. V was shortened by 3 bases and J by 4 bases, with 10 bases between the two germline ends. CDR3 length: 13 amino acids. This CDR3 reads CAISEDRDYEQYF. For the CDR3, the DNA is TGTGCCATCAGTGAAGACAGAGATTACGAGCAGTACTTC.

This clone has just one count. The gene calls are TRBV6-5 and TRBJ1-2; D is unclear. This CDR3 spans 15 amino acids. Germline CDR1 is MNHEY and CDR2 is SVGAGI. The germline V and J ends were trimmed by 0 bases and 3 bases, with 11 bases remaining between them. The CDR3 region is CASSYSGRIYYGYTF. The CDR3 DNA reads TGTGCCAGCAGTTACTCGGGAAGGATCTACTATGGCTACACCTTC.

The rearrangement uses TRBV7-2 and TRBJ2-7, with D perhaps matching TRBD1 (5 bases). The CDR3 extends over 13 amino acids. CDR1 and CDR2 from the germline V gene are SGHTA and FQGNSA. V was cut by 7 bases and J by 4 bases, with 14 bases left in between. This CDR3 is CASTLDSIYEQYF. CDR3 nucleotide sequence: TGTGCCAGCACCCTCGACAGCATATACGAGCAGTACTTC.

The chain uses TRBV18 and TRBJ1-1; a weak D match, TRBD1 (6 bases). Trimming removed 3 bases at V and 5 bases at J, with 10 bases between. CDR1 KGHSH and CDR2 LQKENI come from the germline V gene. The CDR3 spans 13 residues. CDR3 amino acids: CASSPEGGTEAFF. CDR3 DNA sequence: TGTGCCAGCTCACCCGAGGGGGGAACTGAAGCTTTCTTT.

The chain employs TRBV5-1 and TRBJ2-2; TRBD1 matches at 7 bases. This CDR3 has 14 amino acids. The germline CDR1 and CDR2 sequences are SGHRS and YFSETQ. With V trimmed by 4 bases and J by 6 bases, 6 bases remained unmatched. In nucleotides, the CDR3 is TGCGCCAGCAGCACCGGGACAGAGGCCGGGGAGCTGTTTTTT. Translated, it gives CASSTGTEAGELFF.

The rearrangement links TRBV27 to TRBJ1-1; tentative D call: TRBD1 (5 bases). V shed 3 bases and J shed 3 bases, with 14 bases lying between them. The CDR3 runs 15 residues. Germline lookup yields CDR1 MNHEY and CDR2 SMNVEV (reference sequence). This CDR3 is CASSFSGKGDTEAFF. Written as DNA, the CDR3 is TGTGCCAGCAGTTTTTCGGGTAAAGGGGACACTGAAGCTTTCTTT.

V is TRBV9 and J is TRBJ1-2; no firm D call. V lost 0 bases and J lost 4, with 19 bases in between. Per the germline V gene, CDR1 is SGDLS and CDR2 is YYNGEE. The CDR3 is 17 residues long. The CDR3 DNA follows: TGTGCCAGCAGCGTAGGGGCCATGCGGTCGACTACCTATGGCTACACCTTC. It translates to CASSVGAMRSTTYGYTF.

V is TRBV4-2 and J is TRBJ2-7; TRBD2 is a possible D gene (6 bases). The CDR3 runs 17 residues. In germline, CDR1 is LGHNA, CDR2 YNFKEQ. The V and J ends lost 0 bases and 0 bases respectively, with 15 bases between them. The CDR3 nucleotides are TGTGCCAGCAGCCAAGAGGGGGAGGAGGCCCCCTCCTACGAGCAGTACTTC. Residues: CASSQEGEEAPSYEQYF.

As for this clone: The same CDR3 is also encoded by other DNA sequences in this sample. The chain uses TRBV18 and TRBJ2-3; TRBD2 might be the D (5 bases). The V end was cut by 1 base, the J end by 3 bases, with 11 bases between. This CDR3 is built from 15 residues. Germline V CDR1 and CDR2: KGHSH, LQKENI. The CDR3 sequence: CASSPLSGKTDTQYF. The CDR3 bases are TGTGCCAGCTCACCACTTTCGGGGAAGACAGATACGCAGTATTTT.

The CDR3 reads CASSLEQGAVGYTF. For the CDR3, the DNA is TGTGCCAGCAGCTTAGAACAGGGGGCGGTTGGCTACACCTTC. This chain connects TRBV7-9 to TRBJ1-2; TRBD1 matches 9 bases. The germline gives CDR1 SEHNR, CDR2 FQNEAQ (reference sequence). V trimming: 1 base; J trimming: 7 bases; junction bases outside the gene matches: 4. This CDR3 comprises 14 residues.

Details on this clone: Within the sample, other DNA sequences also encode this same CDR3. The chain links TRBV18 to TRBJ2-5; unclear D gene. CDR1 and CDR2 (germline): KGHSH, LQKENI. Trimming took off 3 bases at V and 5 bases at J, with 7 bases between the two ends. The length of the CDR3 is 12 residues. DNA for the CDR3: TGTGCCAGCTCACCCGGGCGGGAGACCCAGTACTTC. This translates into CASSPGRETQYF.

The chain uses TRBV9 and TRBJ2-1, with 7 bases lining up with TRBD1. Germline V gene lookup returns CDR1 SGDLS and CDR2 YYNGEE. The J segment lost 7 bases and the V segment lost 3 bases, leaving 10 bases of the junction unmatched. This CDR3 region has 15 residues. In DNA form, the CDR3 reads TGTGCCAGCAGCGCCTCGACAGGGACCGCAAATGAGCAGTTCTTC. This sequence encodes CASSASTGTANEQFF.

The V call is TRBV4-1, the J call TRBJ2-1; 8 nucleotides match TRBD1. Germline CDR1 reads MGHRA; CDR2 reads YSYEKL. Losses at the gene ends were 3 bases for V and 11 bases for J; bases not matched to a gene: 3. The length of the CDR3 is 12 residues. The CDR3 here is CASSQDRVQQFF. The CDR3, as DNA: TGCGCCAGCAGCCAGGACAGGGTTCAGCAGTTCTTC.

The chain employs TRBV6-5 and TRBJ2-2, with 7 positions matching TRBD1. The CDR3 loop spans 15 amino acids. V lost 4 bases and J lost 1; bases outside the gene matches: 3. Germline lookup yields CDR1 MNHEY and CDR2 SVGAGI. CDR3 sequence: CASSWDSRNTGELFF. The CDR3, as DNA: TGTGCCAGCAGTTGGGACAGTCGGAACACCGGGGAGCTGTTTTTT.

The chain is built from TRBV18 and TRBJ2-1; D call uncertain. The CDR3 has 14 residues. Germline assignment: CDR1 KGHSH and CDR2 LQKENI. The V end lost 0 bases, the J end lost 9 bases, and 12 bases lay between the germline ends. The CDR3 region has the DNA TGTGCCAGCTCACCACCATCCTCTGAGACTGAGCAGTTCTTC. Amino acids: CASSPPSSETEQFF.

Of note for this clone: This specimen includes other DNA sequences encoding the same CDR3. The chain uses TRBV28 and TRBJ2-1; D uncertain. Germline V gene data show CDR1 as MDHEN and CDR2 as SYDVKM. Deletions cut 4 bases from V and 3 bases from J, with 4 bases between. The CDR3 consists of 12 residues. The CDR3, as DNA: TGTGCCAGCAGTTCCGTCTACAATGAGCAGTTCTTC. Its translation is CASSSVYNEQFF. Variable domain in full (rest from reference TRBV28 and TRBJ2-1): DVKVTQSSRYLVKRTGEKVFLECVQDMDHENMFWYRQDPGLGLRLIYFSYDVKMKEKGDIPEGYSVSREKKERFSLILESASTNQTSMYLCASSSVYNEQFFGPGTRLTVL.

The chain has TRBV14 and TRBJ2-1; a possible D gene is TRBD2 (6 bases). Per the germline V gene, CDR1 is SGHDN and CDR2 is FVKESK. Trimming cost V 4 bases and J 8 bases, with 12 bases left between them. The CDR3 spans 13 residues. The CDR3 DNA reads TGTGCCAGCAGCCCCCGACTAGTCCATGAGCAGTTCTTC. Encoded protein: CASSPRLVHEQFF. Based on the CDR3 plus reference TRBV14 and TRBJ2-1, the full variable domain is EAGVTQFPSHSVIEKGQTVTLRCDPISGHDNLYWYRRVMGKEIKFLLHFVKESKQDESGMPNNRFLAERTGGTYSTLKVQPAELEDSGVYFCASSPRLVHEQFFGPGTRLTVL.

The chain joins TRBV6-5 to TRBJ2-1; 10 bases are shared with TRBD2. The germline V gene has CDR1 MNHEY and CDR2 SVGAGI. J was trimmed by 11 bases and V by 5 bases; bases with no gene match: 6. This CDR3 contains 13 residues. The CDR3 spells CASSPFSGGKQFF. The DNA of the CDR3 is TGTGCCAGCAGTCCTTTTAGCGGGGGGAAGCAGTTCTTC.

This CDR3 is CASSFGQGERYGYTF. The CDR3 nucleotides read TGTGCCAGCAGCTTCGGACAGGGGGAGCGGTATGGCTACACCTTC. The V call is TRBV7-9, the J call TRBJ1-2; TRBD1 matches at 10 bases. The CDR3 spans 15 residues. Germline CDR1 is SEHNR and CDR2 is FQNEAQ (reference sequence). The V segment lost 3 bases and the J segment 5 bases; nucleotides outside the gene matches: 6.

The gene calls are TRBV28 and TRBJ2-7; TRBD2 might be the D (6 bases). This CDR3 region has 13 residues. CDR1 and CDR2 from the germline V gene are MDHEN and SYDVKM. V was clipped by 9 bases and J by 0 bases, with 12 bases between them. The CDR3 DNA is TGTGCCAGTCTAGCGCCTAACTCCTACGAGCAGTACTTC. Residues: CASLAPNSYEQYF.

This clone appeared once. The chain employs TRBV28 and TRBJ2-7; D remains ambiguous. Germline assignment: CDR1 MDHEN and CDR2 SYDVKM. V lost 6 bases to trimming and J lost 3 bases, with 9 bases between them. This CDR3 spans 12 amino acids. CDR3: CASRKGIYEQYF. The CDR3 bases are TGTGCCAGCAGAAAAGGGATCTACGAGCAGTACTTC.

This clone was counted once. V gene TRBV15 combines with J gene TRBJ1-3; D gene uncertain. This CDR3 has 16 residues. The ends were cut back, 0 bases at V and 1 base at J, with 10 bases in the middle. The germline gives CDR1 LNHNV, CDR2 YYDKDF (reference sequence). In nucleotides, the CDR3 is TGTGCCACCAGCAGAGATTATACTCTTTCTGGAAACACCATATATTTT. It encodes CATSRDYTLSGNTIYF.

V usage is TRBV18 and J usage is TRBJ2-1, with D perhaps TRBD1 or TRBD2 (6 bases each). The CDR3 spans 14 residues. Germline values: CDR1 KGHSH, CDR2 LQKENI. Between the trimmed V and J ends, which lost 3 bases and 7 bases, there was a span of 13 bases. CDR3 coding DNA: TGTGCCAGCTCACCGAATCGGGGGCAAAATGAGCAGTTCTTC. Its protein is CASSPNRGQNEQFF.

Written as DNA, the CDR3 is TGTGCCAGCAGCTGGGGACTAGCGGACTACAATGAGCAGTTCTTC. This translates into CASSWGLADYNEQFF. This chain uses TRBV5-4 with TRBJ2-1, with 11 bases aligning to TRBD2. The CDR3 sequence is 15 residues long. The V gene end was trimmed by 3 bases and the J gene end by 3 bases; junction bases not matched to a gene: 2. Germline V gene sequence: CDR1 SGHNT, CDR2 YYREEE (reference sequence). The whole variable domain, remainder taken from reference TRBV5-4 and TRBJ2-1, is ETGVTQSPTHLIKTRGQQVTLRCSSQSGHNTVSWYQQALGQGPQFIFQYYREEENGRGNFPPRFSGLQFPNYSSELNVNALELDDSALYLCASSWGLADYNEQFFGPGTRLTVL.

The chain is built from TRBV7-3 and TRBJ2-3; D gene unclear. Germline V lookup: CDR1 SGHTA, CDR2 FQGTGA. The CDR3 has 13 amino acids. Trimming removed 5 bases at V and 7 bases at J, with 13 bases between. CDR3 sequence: CASSPLGGNTQYF. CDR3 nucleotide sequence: TGTGCCAGCAGCCCCCTTGGTGGAAATACGCAGTATTTT.